This T cell receptor (beta chain) was profiled in a study of T cell repertoires in cytomegalovirus infection. On the study more broadly: It was the public TCR beta signatures that indicated both CMV infection and matching HLA type. Study-wide points: CMV carriers having the relevant HLA were flagged by cumulative public TCR beta family frequency. It was HLA-C-restricted CMV-specific TCR beta clonotypes that dominated the response ex vivo.

A single record per CDR3 protein comes from TCRdb applying MiXCR to the reads. Here the sample spans about 490,000 distinct CDR3 sequences, 15% to 20% being singletons. Between the trimmed V and J ends, which lost 3 bases and 1 base, there was a span of 12 bases. Germline assignment: CDR1 LNHDA and CDR2 SQIVND (reference sequence). The CDR3 length is 15 residues. This clonotype was counted only a few times. Its antigen is unknown. This TCR came from a human donor in good health (CMV status not recorded). Some clones in this sample may be carry-over from other donors' samples. The chain joins TRBV19 to TRBJ1-1; no clear D. The material sequenced was CD8+ T cells from PBMCs. CDR3 coding DNA: TGTGCCAGTAGTATTGGTTACAGCAAGAACACTGAAGCTTTCTTT. This translates into CASSIGYSKNTEAFF.